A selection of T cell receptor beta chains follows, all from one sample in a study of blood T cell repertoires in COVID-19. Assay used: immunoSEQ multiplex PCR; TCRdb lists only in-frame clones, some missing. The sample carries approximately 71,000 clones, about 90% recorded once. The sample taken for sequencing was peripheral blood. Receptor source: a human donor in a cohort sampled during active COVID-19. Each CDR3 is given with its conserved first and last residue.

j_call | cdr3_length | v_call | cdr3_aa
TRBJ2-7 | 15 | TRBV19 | CASSIAVTTPYEQYF
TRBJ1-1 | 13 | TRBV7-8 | CASSLTGGTEAFF
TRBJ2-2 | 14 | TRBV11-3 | CASSLGGNTGELFF
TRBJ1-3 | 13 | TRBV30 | CAWSGGPGNTIYF
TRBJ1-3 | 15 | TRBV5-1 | CASSRTGQGDTTIYF
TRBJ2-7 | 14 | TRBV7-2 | CASSLGGQGYEQYF
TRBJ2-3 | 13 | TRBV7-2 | CASSLGLADTQYF
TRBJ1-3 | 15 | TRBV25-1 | CASRVQGIFGNTIYF
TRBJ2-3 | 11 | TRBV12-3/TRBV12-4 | CASSPLDTQYF
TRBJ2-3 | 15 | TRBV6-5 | CASRTSGRVPDTQYF
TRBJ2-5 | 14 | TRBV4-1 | CASSQETDQETQYF
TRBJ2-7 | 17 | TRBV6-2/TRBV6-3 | CASSFLTSGGLSYEQYF
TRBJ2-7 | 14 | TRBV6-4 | CASSESQGSYEQYF
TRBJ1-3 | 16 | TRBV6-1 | CASSEGVTGAGNTIYF
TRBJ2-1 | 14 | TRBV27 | CASSLRGQGDEQFF
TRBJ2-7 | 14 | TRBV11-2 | CASSLAAGTYEQYF
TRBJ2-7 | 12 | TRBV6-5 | CASSAAHYEQYF
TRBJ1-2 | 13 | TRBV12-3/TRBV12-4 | CASSFVQGGGYTF
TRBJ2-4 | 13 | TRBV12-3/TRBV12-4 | CASNLAGGYIQYF
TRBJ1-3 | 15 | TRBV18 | CASSPLQGDGNTIYF
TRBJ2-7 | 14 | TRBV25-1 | CASSEFTDPYEQYF
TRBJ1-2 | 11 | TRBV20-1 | CSAKRMSGYTF
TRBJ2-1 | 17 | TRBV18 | CASSLESAGVGANEQFF
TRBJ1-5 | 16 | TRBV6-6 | CASSYGREHSNQPQHF
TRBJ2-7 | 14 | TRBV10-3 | CAISGIAGAPEQYF
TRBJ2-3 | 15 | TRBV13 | CASSLALAGADTQYF
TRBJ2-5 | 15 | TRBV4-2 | CASSQAGTGQETQYF
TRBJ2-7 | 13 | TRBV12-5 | CASGLGLSYEQYF
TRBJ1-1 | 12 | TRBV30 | CAWSVRLAEAFF